In this sample, the clone carrying this TCR beta chain turned up a few times. Its target is not known. The source of the sample is a study of cytomegalovirus exposure and HLA in healthy donors. On the study more broadly: Genetic ancestry analysis placed approximately 78% of the 300 to 500 donors that were genotyped in the Caucasian-associated cluster.

V dropped 1 base and J dropped 1 base, with 7 bases sitting between them. Germline V gene lookup returns CDR1 SEHNR and CDR2 FQNEAQ (reference sequence). CDR3 length equals 14 residues. The PCR employed 60 Vbeta primers together with 13 Jbeta primers. The repertoire was sequenced with immunoSEQ multiplex PCR; TCRdb's copy has only in-frame clones and lacks some. This sample has roughly 140,000 clones; roughly 77% occur once, and the top ten carry about 1.5%. General study results and limits: Immune exposure information comprised only CMV serostatus. Accurate predictions that matched the HLA-A and HLA-B alleles of most subjects were reportedly made from TCR beta sequences.

Sequencing input: PBMCs. The sequence was obtained from a woman between 25 and 40 years old in good health and CMV-seronegative. V is TRBV7-9 and J is TRBJ1-2; D not certain. Here the CDR3 DNA reads TGTGCCAGCAGCTTAGGAGCGGGTAACTATGGCTACACCTTC. Encoded protein: CASSLGAGNYGYTF.